Described below is a single T cell receptor beta chain sequence and its context. Antigen specificity is unknown. On sorted subsets, replicate PCRs used 200 to 250 ng DNA, or tens of thousands of T cell genomes. Assay used: immunoSEQ multiplex PCR; TCRdb lists only in-frame clones, some missing. The sample lists about 380,000 clones, about 96% occurring once. The entry originates in a study of shared clonotypes between healthy human individuals. CDR3 length: 15 amino acids. V shed 4 bases, J shed 3 bases, and the junction held 10 bases outside the gene matches. Germline V gene sequence: CDR1 SGDLS, CDR2 YYNGEE. The study, taken as a whole, reports: The authors sampled blood alone, and tissue repertoires likely differ. Donor scarcity curtailed the genetic and exposure-history diversity represented herein.

Sequencing was done on a sample of memory CD8+ T cells sorted from blood. The subset is: CD45RO+ cells pooled with CCR7-negative TemRA cells. The sequence was collected from a man between 25 and 39 years old in good health. The genes are TRBV9 and TRBJ2-7, with TRBD1 matching over 7 bases. The CDR3 reads CASSPIRQGGYEQYF. DNA for the CDR3: TGTGCCAGCAGCCCGATCAGACAGGGTGGCTACGAGCAGTACTTC.